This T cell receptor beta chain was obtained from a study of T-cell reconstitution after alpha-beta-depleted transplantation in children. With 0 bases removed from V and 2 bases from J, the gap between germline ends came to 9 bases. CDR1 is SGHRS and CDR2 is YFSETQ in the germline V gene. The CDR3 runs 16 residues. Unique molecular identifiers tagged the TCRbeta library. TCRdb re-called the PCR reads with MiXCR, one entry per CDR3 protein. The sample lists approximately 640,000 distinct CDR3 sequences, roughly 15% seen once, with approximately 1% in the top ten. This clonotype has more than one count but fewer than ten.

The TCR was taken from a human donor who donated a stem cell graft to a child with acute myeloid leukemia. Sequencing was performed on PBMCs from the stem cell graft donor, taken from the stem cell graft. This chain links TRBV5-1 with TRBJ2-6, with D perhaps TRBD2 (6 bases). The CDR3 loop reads CASSLDGGPGANVLTF. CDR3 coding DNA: TGCGCCAGCAGCTTGGACGGGGGACCTGGGGCCAACGTCCTGACTTTC.